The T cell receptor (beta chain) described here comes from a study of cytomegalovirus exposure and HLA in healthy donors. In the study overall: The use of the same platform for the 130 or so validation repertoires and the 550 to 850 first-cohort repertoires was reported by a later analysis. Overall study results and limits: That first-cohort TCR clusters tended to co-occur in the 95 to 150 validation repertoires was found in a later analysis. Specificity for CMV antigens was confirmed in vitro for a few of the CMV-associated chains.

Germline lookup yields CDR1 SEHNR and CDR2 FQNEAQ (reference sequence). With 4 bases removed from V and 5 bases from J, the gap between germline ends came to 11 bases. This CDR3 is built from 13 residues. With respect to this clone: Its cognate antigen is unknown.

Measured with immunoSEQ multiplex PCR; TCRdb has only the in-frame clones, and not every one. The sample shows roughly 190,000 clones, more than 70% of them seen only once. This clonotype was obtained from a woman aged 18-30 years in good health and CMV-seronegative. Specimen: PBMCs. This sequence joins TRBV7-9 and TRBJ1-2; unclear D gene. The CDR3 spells CASSSGGDYGYTF. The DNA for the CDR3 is TGTGCCAGCAGCTCAGGAGGAGATTATGGCTACACCTTC.